The 10 T cell receptor beta chains listed next were all sequenced from one sample in a study of blood T cell repertoires in COVID-19. Some clones are missing from TCRdb's copy, which holds only in-frame ones; the method was immunoSEQ multiplex PCR. The top ten hold approximately 3.6% of the sample, which has 200,000 to 250,000 clones, under 90% seen once. The sequenced material came from PBMCs or T cells enriched from blood (not recorded which). These receptor sequences come from a woman aged 60-75 years who had recovered from COVID-19.

V gene TRBV27 combines with J gene TRBJ1-3, with TRBD1 as a possible D gene (5 bases). Trimming pared 2 bases from V and 0 bases from J, leaving 8 bases between. The CDR3 sequence is 15 residues long. Germline CDR1 and CDR2: MNHEY and SMNVEV (reference sequence). CDR3 nucleotides: TGTGCCAGCAGTTTAGGGGGAGGCTCTGGAAACACCATATATTTT. Its translation: CASSLGGGSGNTIYF.

This clone was observed a few times. This rearrangement joins TRBV19 to TRBJ1-6; no firm D call. The CDR3 sequence is 16 residues long. Per the germline V gene, CDR1 is LNHDA and CDR2 is SQIVND (reference sequence). Trimming cost V 8 bases and J 8 bases, with 22 bases left between them. In DNA form, the CDR3 reads TGTGCCAGTGGGGAATCCCGGAGGCCCTCACATTCACCCCTCCACTTT. It yields the protein CASGESRRPSHSPLHF.

The chain is built from TRBV7-9 and TRBJ2-5; D perhaps matches TRBD1 (6 bases). CDR1 SEHNR and CDR2 FQNEAQ come from the germline V gene (reference sequence). This CDR3 has 16 residues. V was cut by 5 bases and J by 5 bases, with 21 bases left in between. CDR3 sequence: CASSPVGQFRGETQYF. In nucleotides, the CDR3 is TGTGCCAGCAGCCCAGTAGGACAGTTCAGAGGGGAGACCCAGTACTTC.

The gene calls are TRBV6-4 and TRBJ2-2; D possibly corresponds to TRBD1 (5 bases). Germline CDR1 and CDR2: MRHNA and SNTAGT. This CDR3 contains 15 residues. V was cut by 5 bases and J by 0 bases, with 10 bases left in between. The CDR3 reads CASSLEGANTGELFF. The DNA of the CDR3 is TGTGCCAGCAGTCTCGAAGGGGCGAACACCGGGGAGCTGTTTTTT.

The rearrangement links TRBV4-3 to TRBJ2-7, with 15 bases identical to TRBD2. With 3 bases clipped from V and 0 bases from J, the junction kept 12 bases outside the gene matches. This CDR3 has 20 amino acids. Germline CDR1 LGHNA, CDR2 YSLEER. The CDR3: CASSHYPPGLAGGYSYEQYF. For the CDR3, the DNA is TGCGCCAGCAGCCACTACCCCCCGGGACTAGCGGGGGGTTACTCCTACGAGCAGTACTTC.

The chain is built from TRBV4-3 and TRBJ2-1, with 9 bases identical to TRBD1. The trim removed 0 bases at V and 1 base at J, leaving 4 bases unmatched. The CDR3 length is 17 residues. Germline V gene lookup returns CDR1 LGHNA and CDR2 YSLEER. The CDR3 protein is CASSQDLQGASYNEQFF. In nucleotides, the CDR3 is TGCGCCAGCAGCCAAGATTTACAGGGGGCTTCCTACAATGAGCAGTTCTTC.

The gene calls are TRBV7-8 and TRBJ1-5; no reliable D call. The germline V gene has CDR1 SGHVS and CDR2 FQNEAQ. CDR3 length equals 14 residues. V was cut by 5 bases and J by 7 bases, with 15 bases left in between. CDR3 coding DNA: TGTGCCAGCAGCCGAGAGCCTCGTCGGCAGCCCCAGCATTTT. Amino acid sequence: CASSREPRRQPQHF. The full variable domain, its missing parts supplied by reference TRBV7-8 and TRBJ1-5, is GAGVSQSPRYKVAKRGQDVALRCDPISGHVSLFWYQQALGQGPEFLTYFQNEAQLDKSGLPSDRFFAERPEGSVSTLKIQRTQQEDSAVYLCASSREPRRQPQHFGDGTRLSIL.

This rearrangement joins TRBV6-2 or TRBV6-3 to TRBJ1-6; 7 nucleotides match TRBD1. V lost 2 bases, J lost 9 bases, and 7 bases stayed unmatched. Per germline, CDR1 MNHEY and CDR2 SVGEGT. The CDR3 covers 15 residues. The CDR3 is CASSYMPGGGSPLHF. DNA of the CDR3: TGTGCCAGCAGTTACATGCCAGGGGGTGGTTCACCCCTCCACTTT.

The chain has TRBV5-4 and TRBJ2-1; perhaps TRBD1 as D (5 bases). Germline CDR1 is SGHNT and CDR2 is YYREEE (reference sequence). Trimming stripped 5 bases from V and 7 bases from J, with 19 bases between. The CDR3 totals 15 residues. The CDR3 DNA sequence: TGTGCCAGCAGGTCCGACCAGGGTCCGACAAATGAGCAGTTCTTC. Protein product: CASRSDQGPTNEQFF.

This sequence joins TRBV2 and TRBJ2-1, with TRBD2 matching over 8 bases. This CDR3 is 14 amino acids long. Germline CDR1 reads SNHLY; CDR2 reads FYNNEI. After removal of 5 bases from V and 4 bases from J, the junction contained 4 bases not matched to a gene. The CDR3 protein is CASSRTSRYNEQFF. The CDR3 region has the DNA TGTGCCAGCAGTAGGACTAGCAGATACAATGAGCAGTTCTTC.